This entry describes one TCR beta chain. The method was immunoSEQ multiplex PCR; TCRdb's version includes in-frame clones alone and lacks a portion of them. In the table there are 75,000 to 100,000 clones, just over 90% of which are singletons. This record comes from a study of OX40 agonist ivuxolimab in advanced cancers. CDR1 and CDR2 (germline): SGHTA, FQGNSA. The CDR3 spans 12 residues. The germline V and J ends were trimmed by 5 bases and 4 bases, with 5 bases remaining between them. Sequencing used CD4+ or CD8+ T cells sorted from blood, obtained in a trial of the OX40 agonist ivuxolimab. The receptor comes from an adult with an advanced solid tumor such as melanoma, head and neck, liver or kidney cancer. This rearrangement joins TRBV7-2 to TRBJ1-4; D gene unclear. The CDR3 sequence is CASSPYNEKLFF. The CDR3 DNA follows: TGTGCCAGCAGCCCTTATAATGAAAAACTGTTTTTT.